This T cell receptor beta chain originates from a study of T cell responses to AZD1222 COVID-19 vaccine. The V end lost 3 bases, the J end lost 6 bases, and 8 bases lay between the germline ends. The CDR3 spans 12 residues. Measured with immunoSEQ multiplex PCR; TCRdb has only the in-frame clones, and not every one. The table records 150,000 or so clones, about 88% of them present only once. Of note for this clone: The antigen is unknown.

Study-wide points: Reportedly, close to half of spike-specific TCRs are directed against unmutated variant regions. There were repertoire samples only from the period after the peak T cell response. In a largely white British group with more females than males, clonal diversity was possibly underestimated.

Sequences were derived from peripheral blood, sampled on day 0 of AZD1222 vaccination. The TCR sequence derives from an adult in good health. The chain couples TRBV12-3 or TRBV12-4 to TRBJ1-2; D is unclear. The CDR3 sequence is CASSLIGNGYTF. CDR3 sequence (DNA): TGTGCCAGCAGTTTGATCGGGAATGGCTACACCTTC.